Given below is one T cell receptor beta chain in context. The antigen is undetermined. A junction end diverges from the germline sequence, so it may reflect a read error. This specimen comes from a study of cytomegalovirus exposure and HLA in healthy donors. Background on the study: The study placed 70% to 90% of its roughly 430 genotyped donors in the Caucasian-associated ancestry cluster.

General study findings and limits: Sequencing likely produced, as an artifact, a cluster of highly shared sequence variants. In terms of immune exposure information, only CMV serostatus was available.

The CDR3 is made up of 16 amino acids. Germline V lookup: CDR1 LNHDA, CDR2 SQIVND (reference sequence). Both 60 Vbeta primers and 13 Jbeta primers went into the PCR. In the study's own analysis: The count from a later analysis was roughly 80 million unique TCR beta chains, roughly 11 million of them shared. TCRdb's table, derived via immunoSEQ multiplex PCR, lists solely in-frame clones and lacks some. For V, J and clone size, that table is used; D and trimming come from the DNA. The data show just over 150,000 clones, with about 80% seen just once and approximately 2% held by the top ten. V is TRBV19 and J is TRBJ2-6; D may be TRBD1 (5 bases). The sequence was collected from a female donor in good health and CMV-seronegative. Material: PBMCs. This CDR3 reads CASRIPGMAGVNVLTF. CDR3 DNA sequence: TGTGCCAGTAGAATCCCAGGGATGGCTGGGGTCAACGTCCTGACTTTC.